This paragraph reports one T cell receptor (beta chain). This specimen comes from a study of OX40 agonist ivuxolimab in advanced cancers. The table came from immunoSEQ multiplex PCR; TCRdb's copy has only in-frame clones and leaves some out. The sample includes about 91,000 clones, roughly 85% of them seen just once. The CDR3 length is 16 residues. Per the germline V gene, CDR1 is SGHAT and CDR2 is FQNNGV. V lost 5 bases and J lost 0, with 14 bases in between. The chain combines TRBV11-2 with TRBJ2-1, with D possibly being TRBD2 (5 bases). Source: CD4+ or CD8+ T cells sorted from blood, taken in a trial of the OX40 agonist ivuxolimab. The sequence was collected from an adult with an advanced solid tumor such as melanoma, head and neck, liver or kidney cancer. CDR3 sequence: CASSGRTGSSYNEQFF. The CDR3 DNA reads TGTGCCAGCAGCGGACGAACTGGGAGCTCCTACAATGAGCAGTTCTTC. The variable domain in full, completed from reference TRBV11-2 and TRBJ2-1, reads EAGVAQSPRYKIIEKRQSVAFWCNPISGHATLYWYQQILGQGPKLLIQFQNNGVVDDSQLPKDRFSAERLKGVDSTLKIQPAKLEDSAVYLCASSGRTGSSYNEQFFGPGTRLTVL.